These T cell receptor beta chains were read from a single sample in a study of CD8 T cells in Susac syndrome. TCRdb used MiXCR to reprocess the immunoSEQ multiplex PCR reads, holding one entry per CDR3 protein. Of more than 110,000 distinct CDR3 sequences listed, 90% to 95% are singletons. Sequencing was done on a sample of CD8+ T cells from PBMCs. The receptors originated from a human donor in good health. The conserved cysteine and the conserved F or W are not part of the CDR3 here. Not every row has a clone size; where given, it reads once, few, many or a size class.

V gene	J gene	clone size	CDR3 protein
TRBV9	TRBJ2-1	.	ASRAQGAEQF
TRBV20-1	TRBJ2-7	.	SADSGTGGYEQY
TRBV7-9	TRBJ2-7	.	ASSLKTDYEQY
TRBV9	TRBJ1-4	.	ASSLRQGGNEKLF
TRBV18	TRBJ2-2	.	ASSPSFAGELF
TRBV27	TRBJ1-2	.	ASSSLHWGGYT
TRBV30	TRBJ2-7	once	AWSVARLAGTFEQY
TRBV9	TRBJ2-5	.	ASSVGPSGETQY
TRBV3-1	TRBJ2-1	.	ASSHGITGGNNEQF
TRBV2	TRBJ2-1	.	ASTPWTTSYNEQF
TRBV6-5	TRBJ1-1	.	ASSYSRTANTEAF
TRBV27	TRBJ2-5	.	ASSPLTRRETQY
TRBV5-1	TRBJ2-1	once	ASSLLPPWTGGINEQF
TRBV4-2	TRBJ2-3	.	ASSHSTQGVLPDTQY
TRBV20-1	TRBJ1-4	.	SAPVTGGATNEKLF
TRBV28	TRBJ2-3	once	ASSLSTSGVRTDTQY
TRBV14	TRBJ2-3	.	ASSLESRSPADTQY
TRBV29-1	TRBJ2-1	.	SVETPLYNEQF
TRBV27	TRBJ2-1	.	ASSSIFSESNEQF
TRBV30	TRBJ1-1	.	AWSPGRGVEAF
TRBV27	TRBJ2-1	few	ASSFVGDNEQF
TRBV7-6	TRBJ1-2	.	ASSLTGGTNYGYT
TRBV29-1	TRBJ1-3	.	SVEDPRGTVGNTIY
TRBV23-1	TRBJ2-5	once	ASSPKGYPETQY
TRBV20-1	TRBJ2-7	.	SAGTSGSPEQY
TRBV6-5	TRBJ1-2	.	ASSESTGLGGYT
TRBV7-9	TRBJ2-7	.	ASSLKWAAEQY
TRBV27	TRBJ1-1	.	ASSFAGDEAF
TRBV4-3	TRBJ2-7	.	ASSPGTSGLTYEQY
TRBV11-2	TRBJ2-1	.	ASSPYTDNEQF
TRBV19	TRBJ2-7	few	ASKGSSYEQY
TRBV27	TRBJ2-7	once	ASSFASGSTTHEQY
TRBV4-3	TRBJ1-4	.	ASSQAGAGVEKLF
TRBV6-2/TRBV6-3	TRBJ2-2	.	ASSYWQNTGELF
TRBV29-1	TRBJ2-5	.	GVAAHEETQY
TRBV7-9	TRBJ2-1	.	ASSLVSGSYNEQF
TRBV27	TRBJ2-2	.	ATRMGFTGELF
TRBV12-3/TRBV12-4	TRBJ2-3	.	ASSSTRAEFLTDTQY
TRBV7-6	TRBJ2-7	.	ASSSGTSGNEQY
TRBV27	TRBJ2-7	.	ASSLGTEFYEQY
TRBV12-3/TRBV12-4	TRBJ2-7	.	ASSLRDTENEQY
TRBV7-9	TRBJ2-1	.	ASSFRLEGNEQF
TRBV20-1	TRBJ1-2	.	SARGGEGINYGYT
TRBV28	TRBJ1-1	.	ASRTRVAEAF
TRBV25-1	TRBJ2-1	.	ASSPPGLVYNEQF
TRBV3-1	TRBJ2-2	few	ASSQNQGALGELF
TRBV28	TRBJ2-1	.	ASSNISASSYNEQF
TRBV29-1	TRBJ2-3	.	SVEFRDYAADTQY
TRBV11-2	TRBJ2-2	.	ASSLDRGLGGELF
TRBV9	TRBJ2-3	once	ASSPWGGRSSTDTQY
TRBV29-1	TRBJ1-2	.	SVEQGSNYGYT
TRBV30	TRBJ1-2	.	AWRRMGTVVGYT
TRBV6-2/TRBV6-3	TRBJ1-5	.	ASSLAYQPQH
TRBV23-1	TRBJ2-7	once	ASSQSSGPQY
TRBV27	TRBJ2-3	once	ASSSGSTDTQY
TRBV5-1	TRBJ1-1	.	ASSQDGENTEAF
TRBV7-9	TRBJ2-3	.	ADEAILAGSTDTQY
TRBV9	TRBJ2-1	.	ASSSGTKEF